The present T cell receptor beta chain was sequenced within a study of cytomegalovirus exposure and HLA in healthy donors. Regarding the study as a whole: As confirmed in vitro, a few CMV-associated chains were specific for CMV antigens. Cytomegalovirus-associated status was assigned to 164 TCR beta chains. It has been reported that TCR beta sequences accurately predicted the HLA-A and HLA-B alleles of most subjects. Accounts indicate the classifier identified cytomegalovirus status with strong specificity and sensitivity.

V was cut by 5 bases and J by 2 bases, with 15 bases left in between. Germline V gene lookup returns CDR1 SEHNR and CDR2 FQNEAQ (reference sequence). The CDR3 covers 15 residues. This clone appeared a single time. The target antigen is unknown. PCR primers comprised 60 Vbeta and 13 Jbeta primers. The data were produced by immunoSEQ multiplex PCR, yet TCRdb's version contains in-frame clones alone and is incomplete. The sample holds around 94,000 clones, about 62% seen once. The sequence came from a young man in good health and CMV-seronegative. Sequenced input: PBMCs. The chain joins TRBV7-9 to TRBJ2-5; tentatively, D is TRBD1 (6 bases). CDR3 bases: TGTGCCAGCAGCGAGACGACAGGCCGGCAAGAGACCCAGTACTTC. Protein: CASSETTGRQETQYF.